This TCR beta chain was found in a study of cytomegalovirus exposure and HLA in healthy donors. The primer mix had 60 Vbeta and 13 Jbeta primers. The table came from immunoSEQ multiplex PCR; TCRdb's copy has only in-frame clones and leaves some out. This table has 200,000 to 250,000 clones, 60% to 85% appearing once. On this clone: Its target is not known.

Study-wide points: As a later analysis showed, a missense DCLRE1C variant was linked to trimming of TCR beta V- and J-genes. In an earlier analysis, about 90% or about 30%: the productive usage of most TCR beta V segments. TCR beta sequences reportedly predicted most subjects' HLA-A and HLA-B alleles accurately. A later analysis linked 15,000 to 20,000 TCR beta sequences to HLA alleles at 0.05 false discovery rate.

Input material: PBMCs. The receptor comes from a man aged 40-49 years in good health and CMV-seronegative.

The CDR3 DNA follows: TGTGCCAGCAGCTTGGACAGGGTCAATAATTCACCCCTCCACTTT. Its protein is CASSLDRVNNSPLHF. The chain uses TRBV5-8 and TRBJ1-6, with D maybe TRBD1 (6 bases). The germline gives CDR1 SGHTS, CDR2 YDEGEE. V gave up 0 bases and J gave up 5 bases, with 9 bases separating them. There are 15 residues in the CDR3.